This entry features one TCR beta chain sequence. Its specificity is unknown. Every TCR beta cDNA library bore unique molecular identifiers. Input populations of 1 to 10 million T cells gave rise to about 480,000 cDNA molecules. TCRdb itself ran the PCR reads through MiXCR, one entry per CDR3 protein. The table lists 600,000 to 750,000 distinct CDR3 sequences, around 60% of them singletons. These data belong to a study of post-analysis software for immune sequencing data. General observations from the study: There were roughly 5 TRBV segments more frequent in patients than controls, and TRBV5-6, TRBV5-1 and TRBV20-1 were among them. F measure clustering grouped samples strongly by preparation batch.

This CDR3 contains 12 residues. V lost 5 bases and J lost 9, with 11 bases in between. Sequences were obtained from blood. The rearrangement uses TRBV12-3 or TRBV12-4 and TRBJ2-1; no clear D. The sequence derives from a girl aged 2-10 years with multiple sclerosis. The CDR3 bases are TGTGCCAGCAGTCCATGGGTGACTGAGCAGTTCTTC. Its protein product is CASSPWVTEQFF.